Shown below are 10 T cell receptor beta chains from a single sample sequenced in a study of blood T cell repertoires in COVID-19. Sequenced by immunoSEQ multiplex PCR; TCRdb stores in-frame clones only, minus some. The sample carries 150,000 to 200,000 clones, just over 90% recorded once. Sequenced input: peripheral blood. Receptors were obtained from a man younger than 30 with acute or convalescent COVID-19.

About this clone itself: The identical CDR3 is also encoded by other nucleotide sequences in the sample. This chain joins TRBV5-1 and TRBJ2-7, with 8 positions matching TRBD1. Germline V gene data show CDR1 as SGHRS and CDR2 as YFSETQ. Trimming cost V 0 bases and J 7 bases; bases outside gene matches: 6. The CDR3 extends over 14 amino acids. The CDR3 region has the DNA TGCGCCAGCAGCTTGGGGCAGGGGGCGCGGGAGCAGTACTTC. It specifies CASSLGQGAREQYF.

The chain is built from TRBV2 and TRBJ2-5, with a weak D call TRBD1 (6 bases). The CDR3 is 19 amino acids. CDR1 and CDR2 (germline): SNHLY, FYNNEI. Trimming took off 6 bases at V and 0 bases at J, with 26 bases between the two ends. The CDR3 region is CASRTFEGGWAIDQETQYF. DNA for the CDR3: TGTGCCAGCAGAACCTTCGAAGGGGGTTGGGCTATCGACCAAGAGACCCAGTACTTC.

The chain carries TRBV12-3 or TRBV12-4 and TRBJ1-2; no firm D call. CDR3 length: 13 residues. Trimming removed 2 bases at V and 6 bases at J, with 10 bases between. The CDR3 nucleotides are TGTGCCAGCAGTTTAAGGGAGAACCATGGCTACACCTTC. Translation: CASSLRENHGYTF.

The chain combines TRBV19 with TRBJ2-7; D is perhaps TRBD1 (5 bases). The CDR3 has 14 amino acids. CDR1 LNHDA and CDR2 SQIVND come from the germline V gene (reference sequence). V lost 1 base, J lost 3 bases, and 10 bases lay in between. The CDR3 region is CASSIGVTDYEQYF. CDR3 nucleotides: TGTGCCAGTAGTATAGGGGTGACAGACTACGAGCAGTACTTC.

The chain uses TRBV24-1 and TRBJ1-5; 9 bases are a match to TRBD1. The junction had 2 bases not matched to a gene; V was cut back by 3 bases and J by 6 bases. Germline CDR1 and CDR2: KGHDR and SFDVKD. CDR3 size: 14 residues. Here the CDR3 DNA reads TGTGCCACCAGTGATCCGACAGGGGGTCAGCCCCAGCATTTT. Translating gives CATSDPTGGQPQHF.

The gene calls are TRBV30 and TRBJ1-2, with 9 bases aligning to TRBD1. Unmatched junction bases numbered 8, after V lost 4 bases and J lost 5 bases. This CDR3 has 14 residues. The V gene's germline CDR1 is GTSNPN and CDR2 SVGIG (reference sequence). The CDR3 DNA reads as TGTGCCTGGACCCGGACAGGGGCGGTTTATGGCTACACCTTC. The encoded protein is CAWTRTGAVYGYTF.

The V and J genes are TRBV27 and TRBJ1-2; 7 nucleotides align to TRBD1. After removal of 2 bases from V and 8 bases from J, the junction contained 17 bases not matched to a gene. This CDR3 spans 17 amino acids. Germline lookup yields CDR1 MNHEY and CDR2 SMNVEV (reference sequence). For the CDR3, the DNA is TGTGCCAGCAGTTTAAGGCGGGCCGGTAACAGGGGACGAGGCTACACCTTC. This translates into CASSLRRAGNRGRGYTF.

The chain recombines TRBV27 with TRBJ2-3; 11 bases agree with TRBD2. V trimming: 5 bases; J trimming: 2 bases; junction bases outside the gene matches: 3. CDR3 size: 15 residues. Germline V CDR1 and CDR2: MNHEY, SMNVEV (reference sequence). CDR3: CASSTSGGSTDTQYF. CDR3 DNA: TGTGCCAGCAGTACTAGCGGGGGCTCCACAGATACGCAGTATTTT.

The chain uses TRBV5-1 and TRBJ2-1, with 8 bases lining up with TRBD2. The length of the CDR3 is 20 residues. V was pared by 3 bases and J by 0 bases, with 17 bases of the junction left unmatched. Per germline, CDR1 SGHRS and CDR2 YFSETQ. The CDR3 reads CASSSNVAGIHPSSYNEQFF. The CDR3 coding sequence is TGCGCCAGCAGCTCCAACGTAGCGGGGATACACCCGAGCTCCTACAATGAGCAGTTCTTC.

V usage is TRBV9 and J usage is TRBJ2-2, with D possibly matching TRBD2 (5 bases). Trimming pared 0 bases from V and 4 bases from J, leaving 10 bases between. The CDR3 sequence is 15 residues long. Germline values: CDR1 SGDLS, CDR2 YYNGEE. Here the CDR3 DNA reads TGTGCCAGCAGCGTAGATGGCGGGTTCACCGGGGAGCTGTTTTTT. It encodes CASSVDGGFTGELFF.